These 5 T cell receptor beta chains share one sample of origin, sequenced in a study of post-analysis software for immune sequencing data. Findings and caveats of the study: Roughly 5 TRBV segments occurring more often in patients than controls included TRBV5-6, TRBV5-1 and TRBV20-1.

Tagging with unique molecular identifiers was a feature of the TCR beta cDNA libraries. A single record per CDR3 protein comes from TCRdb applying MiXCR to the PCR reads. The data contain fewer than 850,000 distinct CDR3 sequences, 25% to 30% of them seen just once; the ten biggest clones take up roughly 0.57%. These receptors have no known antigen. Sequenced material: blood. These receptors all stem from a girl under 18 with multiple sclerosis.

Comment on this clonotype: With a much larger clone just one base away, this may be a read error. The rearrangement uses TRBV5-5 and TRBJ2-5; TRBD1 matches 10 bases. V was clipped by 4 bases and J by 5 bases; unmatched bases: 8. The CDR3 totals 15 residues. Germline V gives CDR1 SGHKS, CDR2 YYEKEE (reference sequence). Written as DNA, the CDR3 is TGTGCCAGCAGCACTCTGACAGGGGGCAGGGAGACCCAGTACTTC. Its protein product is CASSTLTGGRETQYF.

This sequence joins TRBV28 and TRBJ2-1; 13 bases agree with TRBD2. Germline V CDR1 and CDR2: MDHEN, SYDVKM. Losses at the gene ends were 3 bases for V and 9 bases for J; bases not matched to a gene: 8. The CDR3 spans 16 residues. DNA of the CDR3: TGTGCCAGCAGTTTCGAGGGACTAGCGGGAAGGGGTGAGCAGTTCTTC. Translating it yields CASSFEGLAGRGEQFF.

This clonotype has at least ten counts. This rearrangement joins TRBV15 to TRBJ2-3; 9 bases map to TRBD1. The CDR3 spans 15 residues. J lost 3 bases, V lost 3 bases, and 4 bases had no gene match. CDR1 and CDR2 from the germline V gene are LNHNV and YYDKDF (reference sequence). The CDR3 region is CATSRAGQGTDTQYF. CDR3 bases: TGTGCCACCAGCAGGGCAGGACAGGGGACAGATACGCAGTATTTT.

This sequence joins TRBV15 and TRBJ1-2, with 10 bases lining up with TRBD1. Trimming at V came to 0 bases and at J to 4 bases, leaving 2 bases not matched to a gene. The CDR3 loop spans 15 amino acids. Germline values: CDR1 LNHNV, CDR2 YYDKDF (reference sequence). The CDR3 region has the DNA TGTGCCACCAGCAGAGAAGGGACAGGGGTCTATGGCTACACCTTC. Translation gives CATSREGTGVYGYTF.

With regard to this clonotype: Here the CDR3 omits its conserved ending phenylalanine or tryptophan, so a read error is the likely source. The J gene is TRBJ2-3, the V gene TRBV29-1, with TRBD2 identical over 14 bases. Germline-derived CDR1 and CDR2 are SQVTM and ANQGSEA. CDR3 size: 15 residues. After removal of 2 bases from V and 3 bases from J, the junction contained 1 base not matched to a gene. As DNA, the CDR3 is TGCAGCGTTGAACGGACTAGCGGGGGGACAGATACGCAGTATTGT. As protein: CSVERTSGGTDTQYC.